This TCR beta chain was obtained from a study of T cells in Graves' hyperthyroidism and ophthalmopathy. The study's findings and limits: Blood held most thyroid clonotypes expanded above 0.001 frequency.

From RNA transcripts, TCR beta CDR3 regions were amplified. TCR CDR3 regions were first amplified by RT-PCR with HTBI primers. TCRdb re-called the multiplex PCR reads with MiXCR, one entry per CDR3 protein. The sample shows some 600,000 distinct CDR3 sequences, 11% to 15% of them seen only once. Exclusions: uncontrolled infection, other autoimmune disease, pregnancy, lactation. In the case of this clonotype: What it binds is unknown.

The TCR was taken from a woman between 25 and 40 years old with Graves' hyperthyroidism that later progressed to Graves' ophthalmopathy. The specimen was blood.

CDR3 protein: CASKSVTANTGELFF. CDR3 in DNA: TGCGCCAGCAAAAGTGTGACGGCGAACACCGGGGAGCTGTTTTTT. The rearrangement links TRBV10-2 to TRBJ2-2; D ambiguous. The CDR3 sequence is 15 residues long. CDR1 and CDR2 from the germline V gene are WSHSY and SAAADI. Trimming left V 7 bases short and J 0 bases short, with 12 bases between.